Shown below are 24 T cell receptor beta chains from a single sample sequenced in a study of human T cells and chemical hapten exposure. TCRdb recomputed calls from the RACE reads with MiXCR, one row per CDR3 protein. The sample lists fewer than 200,000 distinct CDR3 sequences; roughly 30% were seen once. Time point of the sample: pre-sensitization, week 0. Treatment reported: therapeutic diphenylcyclopropenone sensitization with weekly scalp DPC. The material sequenced was whole blood, taken in connection with sensitization to the hapten diphenylcyclopropenone (DPC). Receptor source: a woman aged 25 to 39 with alopecia areata. Some clones in this sample may be carry-over from other donors' samples.

This chain joins TRBV7-9 and TRBJ1-2, with D hard to call. This CDR3 contains 12 residues. Looked up from germline, CDR1 is SEHNR and CDR2 is FQNEAQ (reference sequence). Trimming removed 2 bases from V and 6 bases from J, with 7 bases in between. The CDR3 DNA sequence: TGTGCCAGCAGCTTACAAGAAAATGGCTACACCTTC. Its translation: CASSLQENGYTF.

This clonotype appeared a few times. The J gene is TRBJ2-1, the V gene TRBV28; TRBD1 matches 10 bases. There are 15 residues in the CDR3. Germline CDR1 MDHEN, CDR2 SYDVKM. J lost 2 bases, V lost 5 bases, and 3 bases had no gene match. The CDR3 region is CASSQDRGAYNEQFF. The CDR3 DNA is TGTGCCAGCAGTCAGGACAGGGGGGCCTACAATGAGCAGTTCTTC.

A few counts support this clonotype. The J gene is TRBJ2-1, the V gene TRBV28, with 7 bases that match TRBD2. Germline lookup yields CDR1 MDHEN and CDR2 SYDVKM. CDR3 size: 15 residues. The junction had 7 bases not matched to a gene; V was cut back by 6 bases and J by 2 bases. As DNA, the CDR3 is TGTGCCAGCAGCCGTGGGGGGGGAACCTACAATGAGCAGTTCTTC. This translates into CASSRGGGTYNEQFF.

This clonotype came up a few times. The CDR3, as DNA: TGTGCCAGCAGTTTATGGGACCGAACCGTCACAGATACGCAGTATTTT. Protein product: CASSLWDRTVTDTQYF. This chain connects TRBV28 to TRBJ2-3; no firm D call. Per the germline V gene, CDR1 is MDHEN and CDR2 is SYDVKM. The CDR3 spans 16 residues. V was trimmed by 0 bases and J by 2 bases, leaving 12 bases between them.

This clonotype turned up a few times. The chain's CDR3 is CASRRTSGILEQYF. CDR3 DNA sequence: TGTGCCAGCAGAAGGACTAGCGGGATCCTCGAGCAGTACTTC. The V gene is TRBV28, the J gene TRBJ2-7; 12 bases match TRBD2. Germline lookup yields CDR1 MDHEN and CDR2 SYDVKM. The CDR3 length is 14 residues. The V segment lost 6 bases and the J segment 6 bases; nucleotides outside the gene matches: 6. The full variable domain, completed using reference TRBV28 and TRBJ2-7, is DVKVTQSSRYLVKRTGEKVFLECVQDMDHENMFWYRQDPGLGLRLIYFSYDVKMKEKGDIPEGYSVSREKKERFSLILESASTNQTSMYLCASRRTSGILEQYFGPGTRLTVT.

With respect to this clonotype: A read error may produce the germline difference seen at one junction end. The chain couples TRBV9 to TRBJ1-6; D remains ambiguous. The CDR3 spans 12 residues. Germline-derived CDR1 and CDR2 are SGDLS and YYNGEE. CDR3: CASSVDNSPPHF. The CDR3 coding sequence is TGTGCCAGCAGCGTAGATAATTCACCCCCCCACTTT.

This clonotype was seen a few times. V is TRBV9 and J is TRBJ1-3; D is uncertain. Germline V gives CDR1 SGDLS, CDR2 YYNGEE. Trimming took off 0 bases at V and 4 bases at J, with 8 bases between the two ends. The CDR3 is 14 amino acids. CDR3: CASSVASRGNTIYF. The CDR3 nucleotides read TGTGCCAGCAGCGTAGCTTCCCGAGGAAACACCATATATTTT.

The chain combines TRBV21-1 with TRBJ2-5. TRBV21-1 is assigned pseudogene status. CDR3 length equals 13 residues. CDR3 sequence (DNA): TGTGCCAGCGGGTCACTACAAAAAGAGACCCAGTACTTC. Its translation is CASGSLQKETQYF.

The chain has TRBV28 and TRBJ2-4, with 11 bases that match TRBD1. Trimming took 2 bases from V and 7 from J; bases not matched to a gene: 7. CDR3 length: 16 residues. CDR1 and CDR2 from the germline V gene are MDHEN and SYDVKM. CDR3 region: CASSLEDRGHWNIQYF. Here the CDR3 DNA reads TGTGCCAGCAGTTTAGAGGACAGGGGGCATTGGAACATTCAGTACTTC. Based on the CDR3 plus reference TRBV28 and TRBJ2-4, the full variable domain is DVKVTQSSRYLVKRTGEKVFLECVQDMDHENMFWYRQDPGLGLRLIYFSYDVKMKEKGDIPEGYSVSREKKERFSLILESASTNQTSMYLCASSLEDRGHWNIQYFGAGTRLSVL.

This clonotype was seen only a few times. The V and J genes are TRBV27 and TRBJ2-7; weak D call: TRBD2 (5 bases). Per germline, CDR1 MNHEY and CDR2 SMNVEV (reference sequence). The CDR3 consists of 16 residues. Trimming stripped 0 bases from V and 4 bases from J, with 16 bases between. CDR3 amino acids: CASSLSMASWRYEQYF. CDR3 nucleotides: TGTGCCAGCAGTTTATCAATGGCCTCCTGGAGGTACGAGCAGTACTTC.

The chain has TRBV15 and TRBJ1-2; no firm D call. Trimming cost V 5 bases and J 1 base, with 5 bases left between them. Per germline, CDR1 LNHNV and CDR2 YYDKDF (reference sequence). The CDR3 has 12 residues. The CDR3 coding sequence is TGTGCCACCAGCCAACTTAACTATGGCTACACCTTC. Protein sequence: CATSQLNYGYTF.

This clonotype showed up just a few times. The chain uses TRBV18 and TRBJ2-1; D is ambiguous. The CDR3 covers 15 residues. Germline CDR1 and CDR2: KGHSH and LQKENI. Trimming took off 0 bases at V and 4 bases at J, with 10 bases between the two ends. CDR3 residues: CASSPPGLEYNEQFF. Written as DNA, the CDR3 is TGTGCCAGCTCACCACCGGGGTTGGAGTACAATGAGCAGTTCTTC. The variable domain in full, completed from reference TRBV18 and TRBJ2-1, reads NAGVMQNPRHLVRRRGQEARLRCSPMKGHSHVYWYRQLPEEGLKFMVYLQKENIIDESGMPKERFSAEFPKEGPSILRIQQVVRGDSAAYFCASSPPGLEYNEQFFGPGTRLTVL.

This clonotype was seen a handful of times. The chain is built from TRBV4-3 and TRBJ2-1; D is undetermined. The CDR3 sequence is 16 residues long. Between the trimmed V and J ends, which lost 4 bases and 0 bases, there was a span of 13 bases. Germline-derived CDR1 and CDR2 are LGHNA and YSLEER. The CDR3 region has the DNA TGCGCCAGCAGCCCCATGGCGTTGAGCTCCTACAATGAGCAGTTCTTC. It encodes CASSPMALSSYNEQFF.

This clonotype showed up just a few times. The chain recombines TRBV7-2 with TRBJ1-2, with TRBD1 matching 10 bases. V trimming: 2 bases; J trimming: 10 bases; junction bases outside the gene matches: 7. This CDR3 region has 14 residues. Per germline, CDR1 SGHTA and CDR2 FQGNSA. The CDR3 spells CASSLTRTGGDYTF. Here the CDR3 DNA reads TGTGCCAGCAGCTTAACCCGGACAGGGGGAGACTACACCTTC.

At least ten counts were recorded for this clonotype. This chain connects TRBV7-3 to TRBJ2-2; D gene unclear. The V end lost 2 bases, the J end lost 0 bases, and 7 bases lay between the germline ends. This CDR3 has 15 residues. Germline-derived CDR1 and CDR2 are SGHTA and FQGTGA. The CDR3 loop is CASSLVGANTGELFF. The CDR3 nucleotides are TGTGCCAGCAGCTTAGTGGGCGCGAACACCGGGGAGCTGTTTTTT.

This clonotype was recorded at least ten times. V and J are TRBV11-1 and TRBJ2-3; no reliable D call. The CDR3 length is 12 residues. Trimming took off 1 base at V and 4 bases at J, with 3 bases between the two ends. CDR1 and CDR2 from the germline V gene are SGHAT and FQDESV (reference sequence). CDR3 DNA: TGTGCCAGCAGCTTAGGATCAGATACGCAGTATTTT. Translation gives CASSLGSDTQYF. The complete variable domain, with remaining parts taken from reference TRBV11-1 and TRBJ2-3, reads EAEVAQSPRYKITEKSQAVAFWCDPISGHATLYWYRQILGQGPELLVQFQDESVVDDSQLPKDRFSAERLKGVDSTLKIQPAELGDSAMYLCASSLGSDTQYFGPGTRLTVL.

The chain combines TRBV6-2 or TRBV6-3 with TRBJ2-2; 9 nucleotides align to TRBD2. Per germline, CDR1 MNHEY and CDR2 SVGEGT. The CDR3 extends over 12 amino acids. CDR3 loop: CAAREGPGELFF. The CDR3 DNA sequence: TGTGCAGCGCGGGAGGGACCCGGGGAGCTGTTTTTT.

The rearrangement uses TRBV19 and TRBJ2-1; the D is unclear. V lost 6 bases and J 4 bases, leaving 13 bases between the germline ends. The CDR3 has 14 amino acids. CDR1 LNHDA and CDR2 SQIVND come from the germline V gene (reference sequence). The CDR3 sequence: CASRTSSRYNEQFF. The CDR3, as DNA: TGTGCCAGTAGAACCTCCTCTCGATACAATGAGCAGTTCTTC.

This clonotype has just a few counts. The chain employs TRBV28 and TRBJ1-2; D uncertain. Germline V gene sequence: CDR1 MDHEN, CDR2 SYDVKM. This CDR3 spans 10 amino acids. Trimming took 8 bases from V and 6 from J, leaving 7 bases between them. This CDR3 is CASGRDGYTF. CDR3 in DNA: TGTGCCAGCGGGCGTGATGGCTACACCTTC.

The chain recombines TRBV7-9 with TRBJ1-1; TRBD1 might be the D (5 bases). The CDR3 length is 13 residues. The V and J ends lost 6 bases and 7 bases respectively, with 15 bases between them. Germline values: CDR1 SEHNR, CDR2 FQNEAQ (reference sequence). CDR3 sequence reads: CASRWGVISEAFF. The CDR3 DNA follows: TGTGCCAGCAGATGGGGCGTAATCAGTGAAGCTTTCTTT. The entire variable domain, with the rest obtained from reference TRBV7-9 and TRBJ1-1, is as follows: DTGVSQNPRHKITKRGQNVTFRCDPISEHNRLYWYRQTLGQGPEFLTYFQNEAQLEKSRLLSDRFSAERPKGSFSTLEIQRTEQGDSAMYLCASRWGVISEAFFGQGTRLTVV.

This clonotype was observed a few times. The chain is built from TRBV7-9 and TRBJ2-7, with 11 bases matching TRBD2. After removal of 4 bases from V and 3 bases from J, the junction contained 2 bases not matched to a gene. The CDR3 has 14 residues. Per germline, CDR1 SEHNR and CDR2 FQNEAQ (reference sequence). The CDR3 is CASSSSGRSYEQYF. The CDR3 coding sequence is TGTGCCAGCAGCTCTAGCGGGAGGAGCTACGAGCAGTACTTC.

This clonotype was counted a few times. This chain links TRBV29-1 with TRBJ2-3, with 9 positions matching TRBD1. Germline V gives CDR1 SQVTM, CDR2 ANQGSEA. This CDR3 has 14 amino acids. Losses at the gene ends were 5 bases for V and 8 bases for J; bases not matched to a gene: 11. The CDR3, as DNA: TGCAGCGTTTCACAGGGGGCACCTCAGACTACGCAGTATTTT. This gives the protein CSVSQGAPQTTQYF.

This clonotype has just a few counts. The J gene is TRBJ1-5, the V gene TRBV20-1, with D unclear. Per germline, CDR1 DFQATT and CDR2 SNEGSKA (reference sequence). The V and J ends lost 0 bases and 5 bases respectively, with 14 bases between them. This CDR3 is built from 15 residues. The CDR3 bases are TGCAGTGCTAGAGATAACGCGGCGGTTGATCAGCCCCAGCATTTT. Translation gives CSARDNAAVDQPQHF.

The CDR3 protein is CASSVSHTDTQYF. The CDR3 bases are TGTGCCAGCAGCGTTTCTCACACAGATACGCAGTATTTT. The J gene is TRBJ2-3, the V gene TRBV9; no clear D. Germline CDR1 is SGDLS and CDR2 is YYNGEE. Trimming pared 2 bases from V and 2 bases from J, leaving 6 bases between. The CDR3 spans 13 residues.